The 11 T cell receptor beta chains in this list originate from one sample, sequenced in a study of CD8+ T cells in alopecia areata. Reverse transcribed after extraction, RNA yielded cDNA as the sequencing template. Measured with immunoSEQ multiplex PCR; TCRdb has only the in-frame clones, and not every one. This table has 10,000 or so clones, 55% to 65% appearing once. Samples from alopecia areata patients were lesional scalp punch biopsies and peripheral blood. The sample here was skin, taken at week 0. The receptors were gathered from a human donor with alopecia areata.

Only a few counts were recorded for this clone. The chain links TRBV11-3 to TRBJ2-1, with 10 bases aligning to TRBD2. The CDR3 extends over 16 amino acids. Germline CDR1 is SGHNT and CDR2 is YENEEA. J was trimmed by 8 bases and V by 5 bases; bases with no gene match: 12. The CDR3 coding sequence is TGTGCCAGCAGCGTTAGATGGCTAGCGGGAGCATATGAGCAGTTCTTC. Amino acids: CASSVRWLAGAYEQFF. The full variable domain, completed using reference TRBV11-3 and TRBJ2-1, is EAGVVQSPRYKIIEKKQPVAFWCNPISGHNTLYWYLQNLGQGPELLIRYENEEAVDDSQLPKDRFSAERLKGVDSTLKIQPAELGDSAVYLCASSVRWLAGAYEQFFGPGTRLTVL.

The genes are TRBV2 and TRBJ2-5; a weak D match, TRBD1 (5 bases). The length of the CDR3 is 17 residues. From germline, CDR1 is SNHLY and CDR2 FYNNEI. V was pared by 5 bases and J by 2 bases, with 21 bases between. CDR3 in amino acids: CASSSQGPYDRQETQYF. The CDR3 DNA sequence: TGTGCCAGCAGTAGTCAGGGCCCTTACGACAGACAAGAGACCCAGTACTTC.

This clone was found a few times. V is TRBV7-8 and J is TRBJ1-5; 10 bases are a match to TRBD1. CDR1 and CDR2 (germline): SGHVS, FQNEAQ. V gave up 5 bases and J gave up 3 bases; unmatched junction bases: 4. The CDR3 contains 15 residues. The CDR3 DNA sequence: TGTGCCAGCAGCCCGGACAGGGGGTACAATCAGCCCCAGCATTTT. It is translated as CASSPDRGYNQPQHF. The variable domain in full, with the rest retrieved from reference TRBV7-8 and TRBJ1-5, is GAGVSQSPRYKVAKRGQDVALRCDPISGHVSLFWYQQALGQGPEFLTYFQNEAQLDKSGLPSDRFFAERPEGSVSTLKIQRTQQEDSAVYLCASSPDRGYNQPQHFGDGTRLSIL.

The V call is TRBV11-2, the J call TRBJ2-6; D might be TRBD2 (6 bases). V was trimmed by 5 bases and J by 1 base, leaving 18 bases between them. This CDR3 is built from 18 residues. CDR1 and CDR2 from the germline V gene are SGHAT and FQNNGV. For the CDR3, the DNA is TGTGCCAGCAGCCGAGCCGGGGGTTTGGGTTCTGGGGCCAACGTCCTGACTTTC. Its protein product is CASSRAGGLGSGANVLTF.

This clone ranks as medium-sized. The chain combines TRBV19 with TRBJ2-1; TRBD1 is a possible D gene (5 bases). Trimming removed 7 bases at V and 0 bases at J, with 13 bases between. The CDR3 spans 15 residues. The germline V gene has CDR1 LNHDA and CDR2 SQIVND (reference sequence). CDR3 DNA: TGTGCCAGTAATAGGGGCCTCAACTCCTACAATGAGCAGTTCTTC. Protein product: CASNRGLNSYNEQFF.

The CDR3 DNA is TGCAGCGTTGCACAGCCGGGACTAGGTACAGATACGCAGTATTTT. Its translation is CSVAQPGLGTDTQYF. The rearrangement joins TRBV29-1 to TRBJ2-3; 8 bases align to TRBD2. The CDR3 loop spans 15 amino acids. J lost 3 bases, V lost 4 bases, and 9 bases had no gene match. Germline CDR1 reads SQVTM; CDR2 reads ANQGSEA.

The CDR3 nucleotides read TGCAGCGTTGAAGTAGGTATGAACACTGAAGCTTTCTTT. Its translation is CSVEVGMNTEAFF. The rearrangement joins TRBV29-1 to TRBJ1-1; D is undetermined. The CDR3 covers 13 residues. Trimming stripped 1 base from V and 0 bases from J, with 6 bases between. Germline V gene sequence: CDR1 SQVTM, CDR2 ANQGSEA.

This chain connects TRBV6-4 to TRBJ2-1; D may correspond to TRBD1 or TRBD2 (6 bases each). The germline V and J ends were trimmed by 4 bases and 7 bases, with 14 bases remaining between them. Germline lookup yields CDR1 MRHNA and CDR2 SNTAGT. CDR3 length: 14 amino acids. Here the CDR3 reads CASSGGAHRNEQFF. CDR3 nucleotides: TGTGCCAGCAGTGGGGGGGCCCATAGAAATGAGCAGTTCTTC.

The V gene is TRBV4-1, the J gene TRBJ2-1; perhaps TRBD1 as D (6 bases). Germline V gene data show CDR1 as MGHRA and CDR2 as YSYEKL. V gave up 1 base and J gave up 1 base, with 14 bases separating them. The CDR3 has 17 residues. As DNA, the CDR3 is TGCGCCAGCAGCCAAGCCGCTGGACAGCCTTCCTACAATGAGCAGTTCTTC. Its translation is CASSQAAGQPSYNEQFF.

A remark on this clone: Distinct nucleotide sequences in the sample also encode this CDR3. The genes are TRBV9 and TRBJ1-6; D is unclear. CDR3 length equals 12 residues. Trimming took off 3 bases at V and 6 bases at J, with 4 bases between the two ends. Germline V gene data show CDR1 as SGDLS and CDR2 as YYNGEE. CDR3 region: CASSGLNSPLHF. CDR3 nucleotide sequence: TGTGCCAGCAGCGGCCTTAATTCACCCCTCCACTTT.

To note about this clone: A read error may account for a junction end that differs from germline. V is TRBV5-1 and J is TRBJ1-5, with 9 nucleotides matching TRBD1. CDR1 is SGHRS and CDR2 is YFSETQ in the germline V gene. CDR3 size: 14 residues. For the CDR3, the DNA is TGCGTCAGCAGCTTGGGACAGGGAAACCAGCCCCAGCATTTT. Amino acid sequence: CVSSLGQGNQPQHF.